The rows below give T cell receptor beta chains drawn from one sample of a study of T cell changes during pregnancy in multiple sclerosis. TCRdb's copy holds only in-frame clones and misses some; the assay was immunoSEQ multiplex PCR. The profile shows tens of thousands of clones, approximately 92% of them singletons. The sample in question was peripheral blood, obtained in the first trimester of pregnancy. The receptors originated from a female donor with multiple sclerosis, enrolled in a pregnancy study. Each CDR3 is given with its conserved first and last residue. D genes are given only for firm matches. Part of the rows lack a size; the others show once, few, many or a class for expanded clones.

cdr3_length j_call d_call clone_size v_call cdr3_aa cdr3_nt
15 TRBJ1-2 - - TRBV9 CASSASSGGNYGYTF TGTGCCAGCAGCGCCTCCTCCGGGGGGAACTATGGCTACACCTTC
18 TRBJ2-7 TRBD2 once TRBV9 CASSPTLSASGVPYEQYF TGTGCCAGCAGCCCCACCCTAAGCGCTAGCGGAGTACCCTACGAGCAGTACTTC
14 TRBJ1-2 - - TRBV2 CASSALRGNYGYTF TGTGCCAGCAGCGCCCTCAGGGGTAACTATGGCTACACCTTC
12 TRBJ2-3 - - TRBV7-2 CASRKTGDTQYF TGTGCCAGCAGGAAAACGGGGGATACGCAGTATTTT
14 TRBJ2-5 - - TRBV28 CASSPPLGRETQYF TGTGCCAGCAGTCCCCCCCTGGGGCGAGAGACCCAGTACTTC
14 TRBJ1-5 TRBD1 - TRBV6-6 CASKGTGGNQPQHF TGTGCCAGCAAGGGGACAGGTGGGAATCAGCCCCAGCATTTT
17 TRBJ2-2 - - TRBV27 CASNSRSGGSYTGELFF TGTGCCAGCAACTCCCGTTCCGGAGGGAGTTATACCGGGGAGCTGTTTTTT
15 TRBJ2-7 - - TRBV25-1 CASSGRGHSGYEQYF TGTGCCAGCAGTGGCCGCGGGCATAGTGGGTACGAGCAGTACTTC
16 TRBJ1-4 TRBD1 - TRBV2 CASSAYRDRVDEKLFF TGTGCCAGCAGTGCCTACCGGGACAGGGTGGATGAAAAACTGTTTTTT
13 TRBJ2-1 TRBD1 - TRBV14 CASSQHMTGGEFF TGTGCCAGCAGCCAACATATGACAGGGGGTGAGTTCTTC
12 TRBJ2-4 TRBD1 - TRBV5-1 CASRDRGNIQYF TGCGCCAGCCGGGACAGGGGGAACATTCAGTACTTC
16 TRBJ1-5 - once TRBV30 CAWRDSVGGHNQPQHF TGTGCCTGGAGGGATTCTGTAGGGGGACACAATCAGCCCCAGCATTTT
17 TRBJ2-2 TRBD2 - TRBV4-1 CASSIPLGKRGQEELFF TGCGCCAGCAGCATACCCCTAGGCAAGCGGGGTCAGGAGGAGCTGTTTTTT
13 TRBJ2-7 - - TRBV5-4 CASSPSGGYEQYF TGTGCCAGCAGCCCCTCCGGGGGTTACGAGCAGTACTTC
16 TRBJ2-1 TRBD2 - TRBV18 CASSPPWRGVYNEQFF TGTGCCAGCTCACCGCCCTGGCGGGGGGTCTACAATGAGCAGTTCTTC
16 TRBJ2-6 TRBD1 - TRBV18 CASSPGTGAGANVLTF TGTGCCAGCTCACCCGGGACAGGCGCGGGGGCCAACGTCCTGACTTTC
15 TRBJ2-3 TRBD1 - TRBV6-1 CAIKDRALGTDTQYF TGTGCCATTAAGGACAGGGCGTTAGGCACAGATACGCAGTATTTT
14 TRBJ2-1 TRBD2 - TRBV27 CASTKGLAYNEQFF TGTGCCAGCACCAAGGGACTAGCCTACAATGAGCAGTTCTTC
14 TRBJ1-2 TRBD1 - TRBV29-1 CSVEDRSDRYGYTF TGCAGCGTTGAAGATCGTTCGGACAGGTATGGCTACACCTTC
21 TRBJ2-1 TRBD2 - TRBV6-1 CASSEKQWRQAGGPGYNEQFF TGTGCCAGCAGTGAAAAGCAGTGGCGACAAGCGGGAGGGCCGGGGTACAATGAGCAGTTCTTC
16 TRBJ1-2 TRBD1 few TRBV29-1 CSVDPTGALFNYGYTF TGCAGCGTTGATCCGACAGGGGCCCTTTTTAACTATGGCTACACCTTC
16 TRBJ2-1 TRBD2 - TRBV19 CASSISPSGFLNEQFF TGTGCCAGTAGTATTTCCCCTAGCGGGTTTCTGAATGAGCAGTTCTTC
16 TRBJ2-3 - - TRBV28 CASRGSGVEDTDTQYF TGTGCCAGCAGGGGTTCTGGTGTGGAGGACACAGATACGCAGTATTTT
14 TRBJ1-1 - - TRBV15 CATSRGQENTEAFF TGTGCCACCAGCAGAGGACAGGAAAACACTGAAGCTTTCTTT
15 TRBJ2-1 TRBD2 once TRBV7-3 CASSLGLAGVNEQFF TGTGCCAGCAGCTTAGGGCTAGCGGGAGTTAATGAGCAGTTCTTC
15 TRBJ1-6 - - TRBV27 CASSRRTGKVSPLHF TGTGCCAGCAGCCGTCGCACAGGGAAAGTTTCACCCCTCCACTTT
17 TRBJ2-1 - - TRBV4-3 CASSQEGDLKGNNEQFF TGCGCCAGCAGCCAAGAAGGCGATCTCAAGGGGAACAATGAGCAGTTCTTC
14 TRBJ2-2 - - TRBV30 CAWSRGLSTGELFF TGTGCCTGGAGTAGGGGACTTTCCACCGGGGAGCTGTTTTTT
15 TRBJ1-3 - - TRBV28 CASSPVQASGNTIYF TGTGCCAGCAGTCCAGTCCAGGCCTCTGGAAACACCATATATTTT
16 TRBJ1-5 - - TRBV19 CASSIAGVFSNQPQHF TGTGCCAGTAGTATTGCGGGGGTCTTTAGCAATCAGCCCCAGCATTTT
15 TRBJ2-1 - - TRBV27 CASRGRGSSYNEQFF TGTGCCAGCAGGGGCCGGGGGAGCTCCTACAATGAGCAGTTCTTC
16 TRBJ2-3 TRBD2 - TRBV5-1 CASSSASGRATDTQYF TGCGCCAGCAGCTCGGCTAGCGGGAGGGCCACAGATACGCAGTATTTT
17 TRBJ2-6 - - TRBV4-1 CASSQRNPGWGANVLTF TGCGCCAGCAGCCAGCGCAATCCAGGGTGGGGGGCCAACGTCCTGACTTTC
14 TRBJ1-2 TRBD1 - TRBV7-3 CASSLGTGNYGYTF TGTGCCAGCAGCTTGGGGACAGGGAACTATGGCTACACCTTC
15 TRBJ2-1 TRBD2 - TRBV9 CASGGVASGDNEQFF TGTGCCAGCGGCGGAGTGGCTAGCGGGGACAATGAGCAGTTCTTC
15 TRBJ1-3 - few TRBV2 CASSRPRAAVDTIYF TGTGCCAGCAGTCGCCCAAGGGCAGCGGTGGACACCATATATTTT
15 TRBJ2-6 - once TRBV5-1 CASSPQGGGANVLTF TGCGCCAGCAGCCCCCAGGGGGGAGGGGCCAACGTCCTGACTTTC
18 TRBJ1-1 TRBD1 - TRBV25-1 CASRPLRDRGSMNTEAFF TGTGCCAGCCGACCATTACGGGACAGGGGTTCCATGAACACTGAAGCTTTCTTT
12 TRBJ1-4 TRBD1 - TRBV6-6 CASSYPGQELFF TGTGCCAGCAGTTACCCGGGACAGGAACTGTTTTTT
15 TRBJ1-2 TRBD1 - TRBV7-9 CASSLGAGGVYGYTF TGTGCCAGCAGCTTAGGGGCAGGGGGAGTCTATGGCTACACCTTC
14 TRBJ1-1 TRBD1 - TRBV30 CAYTRDRTNTEAFF TGTGCCTATACCCGGGACAGGACGAACACTGAAGCTTTCTTT
13 TRBJ1-1 - - TRBV7-2 CATSPAGLTEAFF TGTGCCACCTCTCCCGCAGGGCTCACTGAAGCTTTCTTT
15 TRBJ1-5 - - TRBV6-6 CASSYGLLGNQPQHF TGTGCCAGCAGTTACGGACTTTTGGGCAATCAGCCCCAGCATTTT
12 TRBJ1-1 - once TRBV5-4 CASSQDNLEAFF TGTGCCAGCAGCCAGGACAACCTTGAAGCTTTCTTT
15 TRBJ2-5 - few TRBV7-8 CASSLGAGNRQTQYF TGTGCCAGCAGCTTAGGAGCAGGGAATAGGCAGACCCAGTACTTC
12 TRBJ2-3 - once TRBV4-2 CASSLLGLEQYF TGTGCCAGCAGCCTACTGGGACTTGAGCAGTATTTT
14 TRBJ1-2 TRBD1 - TRBV19 CATSPGTGLYGYTF TGTGCCACCTCGCCCGGGACAGGCCTCTATGGCTACACCTTC
22 TRBJ2-2 TRBD1 - TRBV4-1 CASSPYDPGQRIANANTGELFF TGCGCCAGCAGCCCGTACGACCCGGGACAGAGAATCGCAAACGCGAACACCGGGGAGCTGTTTTTT
17 TRBJ1-3 TRBD1 - TRBV23-1 CASSQYGDRGVGNTIYF TGCGCCAGCAGTCAATACGGGGACAGGGGAGTTGGAAACACCATATATTTT
15 TRBJ2-3 - - TRBV5-1 CASSFGLLGEDTQYF TGCGCCAGCAGCTTTGGGTTATTGGGAGAAGATACGCAGTATTTT
16 TRBJ2-4 - once TRBV28 CASSSFGGLAKNIQYF TGTGCCAGCAGTTCGTTCGGGGGTCTAGCCAAAAACATTCAGTACTTC
13 TRBJ2-5 - - TRBV6-5 CASSYMGSETQYF TGTGCCAGCAGTTACATGGGGAGTGAGACCCAGTACTTC
15 TRBJ1-5 - - TRBV6-1 CASSVTVVGNQPQHF TGTGCCAGCAGTGTCACAGTTGTGGGTAATCAGCCCCAGCATTTT